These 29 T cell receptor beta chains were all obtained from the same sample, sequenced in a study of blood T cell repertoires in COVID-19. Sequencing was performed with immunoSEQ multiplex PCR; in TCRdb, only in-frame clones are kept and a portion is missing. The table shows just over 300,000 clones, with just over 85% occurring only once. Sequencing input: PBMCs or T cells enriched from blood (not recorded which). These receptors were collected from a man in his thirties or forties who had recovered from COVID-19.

The CDR3 loop is CASSGGTSAPYEQYF. CDR3 in DNA: TGTGCCAGCAGCGGAGGGACTAGCGCCCCCTACGAGCAGTACTTC. V is TRBV9 and J is TRBJ2-7, with 10 bases lining up with TRBD2. Trimming cost V 3 bases and J 2 bases; bases outside gene matches: 5. The V gene's germline CDR1 is SGDLS and CDR2 YYNGEE. The CDR3 extends over 15 amino acids.

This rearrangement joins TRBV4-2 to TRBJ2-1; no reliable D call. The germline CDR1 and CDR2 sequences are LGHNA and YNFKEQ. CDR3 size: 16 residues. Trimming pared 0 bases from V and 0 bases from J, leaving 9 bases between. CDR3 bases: TGTGCCAGCAGCCAAGACCTGCTAAGCTCCTACAATGAGCAGTTCTTC. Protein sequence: CASSQDLLSSYNEQFF.

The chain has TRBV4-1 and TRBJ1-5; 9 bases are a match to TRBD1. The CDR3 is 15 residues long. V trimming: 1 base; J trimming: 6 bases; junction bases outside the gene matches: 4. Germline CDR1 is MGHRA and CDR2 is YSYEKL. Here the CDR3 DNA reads TGCGCCAGCAGCCAAGGACAGGGGGGAGTTCAGCCCCAGCATTTT. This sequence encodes CASSQGQGGVQPQHF.

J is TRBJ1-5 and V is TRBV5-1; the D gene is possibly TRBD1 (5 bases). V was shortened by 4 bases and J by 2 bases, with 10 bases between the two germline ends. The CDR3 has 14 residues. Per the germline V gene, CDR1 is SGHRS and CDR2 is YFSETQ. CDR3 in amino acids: CASSQGMGNQPQHF. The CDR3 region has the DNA TGCGCCAGCAGCCAGGGTATGGGCAATCAGCCCCAGCATTTT.

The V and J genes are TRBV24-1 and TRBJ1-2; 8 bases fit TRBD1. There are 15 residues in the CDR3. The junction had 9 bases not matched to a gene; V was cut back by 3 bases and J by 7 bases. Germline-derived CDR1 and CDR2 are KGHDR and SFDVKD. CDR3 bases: TGTGCCACCAGTGATCCAGGACAGGGATTGGGTGGCTACACCTTC. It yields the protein CATSDPGQGLGGYTF.

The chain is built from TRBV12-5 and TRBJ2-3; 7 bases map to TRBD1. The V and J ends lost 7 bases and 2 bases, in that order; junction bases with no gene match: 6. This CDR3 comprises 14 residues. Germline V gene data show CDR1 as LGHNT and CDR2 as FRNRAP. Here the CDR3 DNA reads TGTGCTAGTGCCTCGGGACAGTACACAGATACGCAGTATTTT. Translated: CASASGQYTDTQYF.

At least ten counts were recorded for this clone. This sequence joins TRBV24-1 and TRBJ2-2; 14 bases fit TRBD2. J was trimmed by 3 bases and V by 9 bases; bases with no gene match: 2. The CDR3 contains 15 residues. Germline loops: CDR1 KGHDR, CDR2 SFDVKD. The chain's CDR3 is CATRGLAGDTGELFF. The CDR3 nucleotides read TGTGCCACCCGGGGACTAGCGGGAGACACCGGGGAGCTGTTTTTT.

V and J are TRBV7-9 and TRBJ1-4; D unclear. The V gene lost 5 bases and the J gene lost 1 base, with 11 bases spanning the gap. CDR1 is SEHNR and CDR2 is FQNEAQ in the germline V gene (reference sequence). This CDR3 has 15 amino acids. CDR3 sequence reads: CASSHEGLTNEKLFF. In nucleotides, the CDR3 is TGTGCCAGCAGCCATGAGGGTTTAACTAATGAAAAACTGTTTTTT.

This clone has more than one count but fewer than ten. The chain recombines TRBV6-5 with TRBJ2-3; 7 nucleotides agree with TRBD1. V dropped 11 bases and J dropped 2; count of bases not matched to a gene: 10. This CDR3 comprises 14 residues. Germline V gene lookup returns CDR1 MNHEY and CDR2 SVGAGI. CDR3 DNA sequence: TGTGCCTCCGGGCCGGGACAGATCACAGATACGCAGTATTTT. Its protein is CASGPGQITDTQYF.

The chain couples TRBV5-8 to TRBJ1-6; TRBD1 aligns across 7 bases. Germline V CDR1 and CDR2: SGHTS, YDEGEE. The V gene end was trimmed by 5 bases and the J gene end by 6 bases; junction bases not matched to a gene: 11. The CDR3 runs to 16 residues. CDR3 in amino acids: CASSVRQGWFNSPLHF. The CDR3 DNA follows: TGTGCCAGCAGTGTGAGACAGGGCTGGTTTAATTCACCCCTCCACTTT.

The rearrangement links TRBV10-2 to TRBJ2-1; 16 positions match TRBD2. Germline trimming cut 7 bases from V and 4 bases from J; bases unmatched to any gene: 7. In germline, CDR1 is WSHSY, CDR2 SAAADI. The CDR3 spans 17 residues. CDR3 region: CASKGTSGGARYNEQFF. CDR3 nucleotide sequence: TGCGCCAGCAAGGGGACTAGCGGGGGGGCTAGGTACAATGAGCAGTTCTTC.

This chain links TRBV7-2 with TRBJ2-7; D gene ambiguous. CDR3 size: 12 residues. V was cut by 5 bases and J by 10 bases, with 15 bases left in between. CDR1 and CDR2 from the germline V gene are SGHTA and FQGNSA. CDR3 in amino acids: CASSVVSDRQYF. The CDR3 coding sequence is TGTGCCAGCAGCGTTGTTAGTGATCGTCAGTACTTC.

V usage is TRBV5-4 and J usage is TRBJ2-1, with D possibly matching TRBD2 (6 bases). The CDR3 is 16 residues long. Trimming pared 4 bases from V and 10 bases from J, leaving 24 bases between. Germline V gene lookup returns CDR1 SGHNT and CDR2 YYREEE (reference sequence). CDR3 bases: TGTGCCAGCAGCCCCAAAAGTACAGGAGGGCCGGGGGAGCAGTTCTTC. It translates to CASSPKSTGGPGEQFF.

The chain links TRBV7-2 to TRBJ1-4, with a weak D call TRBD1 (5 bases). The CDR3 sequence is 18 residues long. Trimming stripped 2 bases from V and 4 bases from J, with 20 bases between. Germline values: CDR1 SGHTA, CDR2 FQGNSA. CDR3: CASSLFSAGGDNNEKLFF. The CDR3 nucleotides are TGTGCCAGCAGCTTATTTTCGGCGGGGGGAGACAATAATGAAAAACTGTTTTTT.

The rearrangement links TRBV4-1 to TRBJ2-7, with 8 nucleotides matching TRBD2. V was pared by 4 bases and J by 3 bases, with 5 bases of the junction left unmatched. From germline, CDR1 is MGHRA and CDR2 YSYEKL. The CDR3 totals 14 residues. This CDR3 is CASSLGLANYEQYF. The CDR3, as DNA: TGCGCCAGCAGCCTCGGACTAGCCAACTACGAGCAGTACTTC.

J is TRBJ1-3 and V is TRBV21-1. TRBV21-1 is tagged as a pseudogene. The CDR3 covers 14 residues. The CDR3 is CASRLEGSGNTIYF. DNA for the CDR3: TGTGCCAGCAGACTCGAGGGCTCTGGAAACACCATATATTTT.

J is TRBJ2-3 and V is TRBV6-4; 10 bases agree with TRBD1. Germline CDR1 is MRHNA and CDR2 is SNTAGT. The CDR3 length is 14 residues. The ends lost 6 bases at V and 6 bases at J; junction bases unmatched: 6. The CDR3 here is CASSRDRGTDTQYF. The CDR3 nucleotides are TGTGCCAGCAGCCGGGACAGGGGAACGGATACGCAGTATTTT.

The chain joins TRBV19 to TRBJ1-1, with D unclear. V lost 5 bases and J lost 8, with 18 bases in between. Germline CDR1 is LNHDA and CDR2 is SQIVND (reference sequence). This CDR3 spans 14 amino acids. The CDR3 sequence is CASSPYLVGSEAFF. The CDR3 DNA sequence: TGTGCCAGTAGTCCCTATCTCGTGGGCAGCGAAGCTTTCTTT. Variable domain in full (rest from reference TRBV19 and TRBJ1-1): DGGITQSPKYLFRKEGQNVTLSCEQNLNHDAMYWYRQDPGQGLRLIYYSQIVNDFQKGDIAEGYSVSREKKESFPLTVTSAQKNPTAFYLCASSPYLVGSEAFFGQGTRLTVV.

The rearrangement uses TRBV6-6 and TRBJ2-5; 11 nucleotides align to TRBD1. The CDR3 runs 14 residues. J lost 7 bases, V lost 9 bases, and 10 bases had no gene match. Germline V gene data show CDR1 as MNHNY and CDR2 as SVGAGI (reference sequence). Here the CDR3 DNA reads TGTGCCAGTTATCCCACCGGGACAGGGGGGACCCAGTACTTC. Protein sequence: CASYPTGTGGTQYF.

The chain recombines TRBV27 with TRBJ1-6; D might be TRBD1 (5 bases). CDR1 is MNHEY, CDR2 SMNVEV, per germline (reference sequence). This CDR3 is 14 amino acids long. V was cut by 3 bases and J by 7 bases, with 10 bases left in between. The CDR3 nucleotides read TGTGCCAGCAGTTTGGGACTGACAAATTCACCCCTCCACTTT. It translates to CASSLGLTNSPLHF.

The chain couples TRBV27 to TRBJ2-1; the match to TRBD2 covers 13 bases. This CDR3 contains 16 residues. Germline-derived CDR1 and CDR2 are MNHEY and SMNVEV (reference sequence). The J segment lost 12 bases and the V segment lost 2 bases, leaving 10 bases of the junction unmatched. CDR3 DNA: TGTGCCAGCAGTTTAAGGGGGACTAGCGGGGCCCCGCGGCAGTTCTTC. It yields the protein CASSLRGTSGAPRQFF.

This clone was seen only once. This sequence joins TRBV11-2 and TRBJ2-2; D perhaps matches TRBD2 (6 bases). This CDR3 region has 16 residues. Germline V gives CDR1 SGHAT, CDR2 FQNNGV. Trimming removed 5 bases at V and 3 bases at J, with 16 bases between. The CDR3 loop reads CASSNPGLADTGELFF. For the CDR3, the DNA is TGTGCCAGCAGCAATCCGGGACTCGCTGACACCGGGGAGCTGTTTTTT.

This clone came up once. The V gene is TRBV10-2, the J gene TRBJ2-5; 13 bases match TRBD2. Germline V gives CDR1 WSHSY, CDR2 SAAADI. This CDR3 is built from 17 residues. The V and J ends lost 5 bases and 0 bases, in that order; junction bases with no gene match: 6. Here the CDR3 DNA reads TGCGCCAGCAGTCCTGGACTAGCGGGGGCGTACCAAGAGACCCAGTACTTC. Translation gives CASSPGLAGAYQETQYF.

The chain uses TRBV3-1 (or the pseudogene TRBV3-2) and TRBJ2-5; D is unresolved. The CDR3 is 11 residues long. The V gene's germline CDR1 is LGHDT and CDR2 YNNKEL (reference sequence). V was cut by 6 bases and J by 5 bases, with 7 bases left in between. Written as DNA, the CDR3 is TGTGCCAGCAGAACTCTGGAGACCCAGTACTTC. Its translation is CASRTLETQYF.

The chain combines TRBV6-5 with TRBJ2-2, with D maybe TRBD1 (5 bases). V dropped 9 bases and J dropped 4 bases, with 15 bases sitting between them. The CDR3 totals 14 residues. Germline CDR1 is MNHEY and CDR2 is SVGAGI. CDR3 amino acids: CASLGREGTGELFF. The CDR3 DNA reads TGTGCCAGTTTAGGCAGGGAAGGCACCGGGGAGCTGTTTTTT.

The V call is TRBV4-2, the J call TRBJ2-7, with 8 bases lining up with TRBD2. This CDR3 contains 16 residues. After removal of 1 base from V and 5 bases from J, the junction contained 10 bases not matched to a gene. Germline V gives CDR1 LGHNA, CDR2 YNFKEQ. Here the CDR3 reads CASSQVASGSYNEQYF. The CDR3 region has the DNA TGTGCCAGCAGCCAAGTGGCCAGCGGGAGTTATAACGAGCAGTACTTC.

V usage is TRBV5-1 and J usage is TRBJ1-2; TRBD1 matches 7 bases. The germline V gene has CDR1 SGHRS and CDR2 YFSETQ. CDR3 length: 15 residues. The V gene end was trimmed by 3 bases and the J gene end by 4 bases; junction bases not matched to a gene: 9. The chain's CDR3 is CASSWLATGFYGYTF. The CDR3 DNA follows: TGCGCCAGCAGCTGGCTAGCGACAGGGTTCTATGGCTACACCTTC.

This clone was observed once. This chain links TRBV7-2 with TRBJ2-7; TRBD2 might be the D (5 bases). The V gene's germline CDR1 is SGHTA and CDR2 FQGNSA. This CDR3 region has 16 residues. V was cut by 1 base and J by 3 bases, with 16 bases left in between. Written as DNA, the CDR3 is TGTGCCAGCAGCTTAGGAGGGTGGGGTTCGGGCTACGAGCAGTACTTC. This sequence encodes CASSLGGWGSGYEQYF.

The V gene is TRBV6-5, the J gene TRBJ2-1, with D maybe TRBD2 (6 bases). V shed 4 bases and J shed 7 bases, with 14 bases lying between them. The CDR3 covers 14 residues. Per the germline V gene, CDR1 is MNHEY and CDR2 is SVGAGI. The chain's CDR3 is CASSSPGSLNEQFF. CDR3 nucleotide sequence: TGTGCCAGCAGTTCCCCCGGGAGTCTTAATGAGCAGTTCTTC.